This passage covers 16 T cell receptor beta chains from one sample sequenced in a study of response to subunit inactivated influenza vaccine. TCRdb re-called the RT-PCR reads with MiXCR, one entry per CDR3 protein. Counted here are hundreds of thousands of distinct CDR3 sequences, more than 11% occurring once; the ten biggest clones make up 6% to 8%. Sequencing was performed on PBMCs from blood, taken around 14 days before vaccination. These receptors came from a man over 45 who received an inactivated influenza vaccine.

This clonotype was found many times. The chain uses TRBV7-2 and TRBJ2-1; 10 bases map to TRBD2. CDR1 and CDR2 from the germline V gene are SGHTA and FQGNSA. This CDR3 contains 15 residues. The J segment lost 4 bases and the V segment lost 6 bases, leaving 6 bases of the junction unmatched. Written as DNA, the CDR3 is TGTGCCAGCAGGCCTACTAGCGGGGCTTACAATGAGCAGTTCTTC. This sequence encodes CASRPTSGAYNEQFF.

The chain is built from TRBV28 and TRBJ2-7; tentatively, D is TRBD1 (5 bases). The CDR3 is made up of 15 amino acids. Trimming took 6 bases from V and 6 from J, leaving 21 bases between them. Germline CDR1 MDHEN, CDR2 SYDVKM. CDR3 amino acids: CASSPPDSLGPEQYF. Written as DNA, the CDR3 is TGTGCCAGCAGCCCCCCCGACAGCTTGGGGCCCGAGCAGTACTTC.

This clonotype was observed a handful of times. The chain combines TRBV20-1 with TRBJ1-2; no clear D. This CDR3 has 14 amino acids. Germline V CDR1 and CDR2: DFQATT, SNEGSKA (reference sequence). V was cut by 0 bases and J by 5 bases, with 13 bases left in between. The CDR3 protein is CSARDRPSMYGYTF. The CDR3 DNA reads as TGCAGTGCTAGAGATCGGCCCTCAATGTATGGCTACACCTTC.

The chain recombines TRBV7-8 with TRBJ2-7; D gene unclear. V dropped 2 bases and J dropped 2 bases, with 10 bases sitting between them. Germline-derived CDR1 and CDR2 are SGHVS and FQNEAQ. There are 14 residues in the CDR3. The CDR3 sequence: CASSLIGSTYEQYF. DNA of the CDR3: TGTGCCAGCAGCTTAATTGGCTCCACCTACGAGCAGTACTTC.

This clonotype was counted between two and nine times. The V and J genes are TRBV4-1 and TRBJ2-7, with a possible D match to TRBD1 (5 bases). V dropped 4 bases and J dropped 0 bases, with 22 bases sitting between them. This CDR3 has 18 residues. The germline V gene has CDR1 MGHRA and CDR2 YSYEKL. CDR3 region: CASSLVIQAKRSSYEQYF. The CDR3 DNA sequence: TGCGCCAGCAGCCTCGTCATACAGGCGAAAAGGAGCTCCTACGAGCAGTACTTC.

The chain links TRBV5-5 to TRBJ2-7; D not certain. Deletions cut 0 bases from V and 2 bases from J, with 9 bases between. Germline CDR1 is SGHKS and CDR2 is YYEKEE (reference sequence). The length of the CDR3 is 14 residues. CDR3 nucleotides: TGTGCCAGCAGCTTGGCTTCATCCCCCTACGAGCAGTACTTC. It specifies CASSLASSPYEQYF.

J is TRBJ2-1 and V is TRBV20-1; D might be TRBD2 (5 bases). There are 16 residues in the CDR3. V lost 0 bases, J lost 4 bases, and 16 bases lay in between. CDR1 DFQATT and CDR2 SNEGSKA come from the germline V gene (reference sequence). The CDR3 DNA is TGCAGTGCTAGAGATGTGGCCCCGGGCGGGTACAATGAGCAGTTCTTC. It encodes CSARDVAPGGYNEQFF.

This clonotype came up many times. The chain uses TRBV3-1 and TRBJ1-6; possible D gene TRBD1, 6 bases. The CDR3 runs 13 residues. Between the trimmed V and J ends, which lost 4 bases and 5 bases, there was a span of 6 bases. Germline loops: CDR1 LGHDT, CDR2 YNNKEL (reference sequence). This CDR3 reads CASSRTDNSPLHF. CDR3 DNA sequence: TGTGCCAGCAGCCGGACAGATAATTCACCCCTCCACTTT.

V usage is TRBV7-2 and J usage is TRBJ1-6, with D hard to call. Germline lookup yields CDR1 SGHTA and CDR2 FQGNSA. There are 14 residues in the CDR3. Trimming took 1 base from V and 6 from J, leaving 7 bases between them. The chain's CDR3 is CASSLGGPNSPLHF. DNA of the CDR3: TGTGCCAGCAGCTTAGGAGGGCCTAATTCACCCCTCCACTTT.

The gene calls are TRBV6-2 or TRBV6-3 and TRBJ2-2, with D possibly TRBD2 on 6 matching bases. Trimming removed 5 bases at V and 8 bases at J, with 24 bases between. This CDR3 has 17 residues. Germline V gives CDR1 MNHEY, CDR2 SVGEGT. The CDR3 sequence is CASSPEAGLMDEGELFF. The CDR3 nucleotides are TGTGCCAGCAGTCCCGAAGCGGGCCTGATGGATGAGGGGGAGCTGTTTTTT.

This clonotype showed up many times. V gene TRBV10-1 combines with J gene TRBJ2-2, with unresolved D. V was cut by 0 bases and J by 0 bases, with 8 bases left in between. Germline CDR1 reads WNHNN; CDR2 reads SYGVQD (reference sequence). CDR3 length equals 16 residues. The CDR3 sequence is CASSESRSANTGELFF. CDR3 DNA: TGCGCCAGCAGTGAGTCACGGAGCGCGAACACCGGGGAGCTGTTTTTT.

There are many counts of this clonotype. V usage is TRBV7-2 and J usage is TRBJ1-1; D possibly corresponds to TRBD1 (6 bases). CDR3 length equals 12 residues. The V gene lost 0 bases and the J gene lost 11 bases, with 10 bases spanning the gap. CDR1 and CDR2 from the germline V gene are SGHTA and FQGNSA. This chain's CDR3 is CASSLAGQRAFF. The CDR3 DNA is TGTGCCAGCAGCTTAGCCGGACAGCGCGCTTTCTTT.

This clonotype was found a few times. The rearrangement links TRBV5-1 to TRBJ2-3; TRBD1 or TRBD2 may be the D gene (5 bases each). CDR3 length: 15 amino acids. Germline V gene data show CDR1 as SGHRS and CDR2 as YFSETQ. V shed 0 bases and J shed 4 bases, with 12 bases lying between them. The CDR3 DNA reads TGCGCCAGCAGCTTGGATGGGATGGGGGCAGATACGCAGTATTTT. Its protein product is CASSLDGMGADTQYF.

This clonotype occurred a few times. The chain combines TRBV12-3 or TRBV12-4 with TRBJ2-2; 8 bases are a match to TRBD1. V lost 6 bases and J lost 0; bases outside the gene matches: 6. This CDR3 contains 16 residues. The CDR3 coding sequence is TGTGCCAGCAGGGACGCAGGGGGCGCGAACACCGGGGAGCTGTTTTTT. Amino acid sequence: CASRDAGGANTGELFF.

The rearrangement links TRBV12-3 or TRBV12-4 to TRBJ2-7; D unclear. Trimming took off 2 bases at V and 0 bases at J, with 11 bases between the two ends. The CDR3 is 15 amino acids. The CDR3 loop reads CASSLSRGPSYEQYF. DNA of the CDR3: TGTGCCAGCAGTTTAAGTCGTGGACCCTCCTACGAGCAGTACTTC.

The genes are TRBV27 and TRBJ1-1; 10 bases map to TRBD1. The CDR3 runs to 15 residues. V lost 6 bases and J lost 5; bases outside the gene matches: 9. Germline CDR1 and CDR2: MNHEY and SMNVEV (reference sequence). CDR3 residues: CASRNPGTGVTEAFF. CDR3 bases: TGTGCCAGCAGGAATCCCGGGACAGGGGTTACTGAAGCTTTCTTT.